The TCR beta chain under discussion was sequenced for a study of neurological immune-mediated disorders. The sorted libraries involved the use of 900,000 to 1,000,000 CD4+ or CD8+ T cells. This clonotype showed up many times. What it binds is unknown. Study-level findings and limits: HTLV-1-associated myelopathy had the most TCR clonal expansion, and multiple sclerosis had the least, less than healthy controls.

Each CDR3 protein is one row after TCRdb ran MiXCR on the 5' RACE reads. The table has roughly 4,000 distinct CDR3 sequences, over 25% seen once. Germline assignment: CDR1 KGHSH and CDR2 LQKENI. CDR3 length equals 15 residues. V was pared by 6 bases and J by 7 bases, with 22 bases between. The V gene is TRBV18, the J gene TRBJ2-7; maybe TRBD2 (6 bases). Specimen: CD8+ T cells from blood. This clonotype originated in a man aged 45-65 years with HTLV-1-associated myelopathy (HAM/TSP). The CDR3 region is CASSQRRGGSWEQYF. The CDR3 bases are TGTGCCAGCTCCCAACGGCGGGGTGGTTCGTGGGAGCAGTACTTC.